This record concerns one T cell receptor beta chain sequence. The sample holds other DNA sequences that translate to the same CDR3. The data derive from a study of T cell clones after liver transplantation. The method was immunoSEQ multiplex PCR; TCRdb's version includes in-frame clones alone and lacks a portion of them. Of 50,000 or so clones listed, 65% to 80% are singletons. The source is a human patient who received a liver transplant. Some T cells may trace back to the graft donor. Here the sequenced sample was CD4+ T cells from blood, taken about 56 months after liver transplant.

The CDR3 bases are TGTGCCAGCAGCCCAAGGTCGAACACCGGGGAGCTGTTTTTT. This sequence encodes CASSPRSNTGELFF. The V call is TRBV5-5, the J call TRBJ2-2, with D hard to call. Germline CDR1 and CDR2: SGHKS and YYEKEE (reference sequence). With 4 bases removed from V and 0 bases from J, the gap between germline ends came to 7 bases. The CDR3 contains 14 residues.